This T cell receptor (beta chain) was obtained from a study of T cells in Graves' hyperthyroidism and ophthalmopathy. This clonotype was detected once. Given a much more abundant clone one base away, this may be a read error. Amplified regions were TCR beta CDR3 sequences from RNA transcripts. HTBI primers were employed in a first-round RT-PCR of the TCR CDR3. TCRdb processed the multiplex PCR reads anew with MiXCR; each CDR3 protein has one entry. The data show hundreds of thousands of distinct CDR3 sequences, over 35% seen once. This CDR3 spans 16 amino acids. Germline CDR1 reads KGHDR; CDR2 reads SFDVKD. V lost 5 bases and J lost 1; bases outside the gene matches: 4.

This sequence originates from a man aged 18 to 35 with Graves' hyperthyroidism. The specimen was blood. The chain links TRBV24-1 to TRBJ2-2, with 9 bases aligning to TRBD1. CDR3 DNA sequence: TGTGCCACCAGTGGGCCGGGACAGGGGAACACCGGGGAGCTGTTTTTT. Amino acid sequence: CATSGPGQGNTGELFF.